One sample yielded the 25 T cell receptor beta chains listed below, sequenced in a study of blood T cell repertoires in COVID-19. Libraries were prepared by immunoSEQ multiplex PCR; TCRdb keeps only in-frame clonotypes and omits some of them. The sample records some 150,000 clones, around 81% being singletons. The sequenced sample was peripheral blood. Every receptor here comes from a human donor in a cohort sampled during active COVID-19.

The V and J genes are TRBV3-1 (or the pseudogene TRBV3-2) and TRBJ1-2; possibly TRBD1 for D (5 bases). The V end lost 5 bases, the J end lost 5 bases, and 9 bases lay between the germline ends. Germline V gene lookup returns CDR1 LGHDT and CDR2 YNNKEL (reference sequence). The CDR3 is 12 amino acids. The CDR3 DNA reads TGTGCCAGCAGCTTTCGACAGTATGGCTACACCTTC. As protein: CASSFRQYGYTF.

CDR3 loop: CASSHVASAGDTQYF. The CDR3 DNA follows: TGTGCCAGCAGCCATGTGGCTTCAGCGGGAGATACGCAGTATTTT. V is TRBV14 and J is TRBJ2-3; D may be TRBD2 (6 bases). The V gene lost 3 bases and the J gene lost 5 bases, with 15 bases spanning the gap. The length of the CDR3 is 15 residues. CDR1 and CDR2 from the germline V gene are SGHDN and FVKESK.

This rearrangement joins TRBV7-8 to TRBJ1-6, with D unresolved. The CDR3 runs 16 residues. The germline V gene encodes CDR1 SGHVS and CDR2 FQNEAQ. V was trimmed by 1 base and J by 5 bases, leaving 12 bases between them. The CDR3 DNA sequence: TGTGCCAGCAGCTTAGTTCTGCGGCGGAATAATTCACCCCTCCACTTT. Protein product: CASSLVLRRNNSPLHF.

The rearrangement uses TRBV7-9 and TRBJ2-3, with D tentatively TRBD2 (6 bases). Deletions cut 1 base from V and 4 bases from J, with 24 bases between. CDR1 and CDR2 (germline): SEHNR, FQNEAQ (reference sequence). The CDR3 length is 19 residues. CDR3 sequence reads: CASSLEAQRAREAADTQYF. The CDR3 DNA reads TGTGCCAGCAGCTTAGAGGCTCAACGGGCTAGGGAGGCCGCAGATACGCAGTATTTT. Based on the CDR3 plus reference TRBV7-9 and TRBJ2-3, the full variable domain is DTGVSQNPRHKITKRGQNVTFRCDPISEHNRLYWYRQTLGQGPEFLTYFQNEAQLEKSRLLSDRFSAERPKGSFSTLEIQRTEQGDSAMYLCASSLEAQRAREAADTQYFGPGTRLTVL.

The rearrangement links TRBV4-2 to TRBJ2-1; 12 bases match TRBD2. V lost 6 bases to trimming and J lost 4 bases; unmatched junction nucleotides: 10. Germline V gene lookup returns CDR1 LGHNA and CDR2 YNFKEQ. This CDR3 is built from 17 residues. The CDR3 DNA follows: TGTGCCAGCAGACAGGGTTCGACTAGCGGGAGTTACAATGAGCAGTTCTTC. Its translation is CASRQGSTSGSYNEQFF.

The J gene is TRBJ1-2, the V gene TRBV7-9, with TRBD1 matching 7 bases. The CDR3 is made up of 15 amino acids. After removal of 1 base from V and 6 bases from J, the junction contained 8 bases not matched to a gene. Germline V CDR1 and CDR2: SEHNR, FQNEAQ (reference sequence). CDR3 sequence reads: CASSLVLTGSNGYTF. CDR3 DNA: TGTGCCAGCAGCTTAGTATTGACAGGGTCTAATGGCTACACCTTC. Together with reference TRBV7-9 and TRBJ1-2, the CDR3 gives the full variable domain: DTGVSQNPRHKITKRGQNVTFRCDPISEHNRLYWYRQTLGQGPEFLTYFQNEAQLEKSRLLSDRFSAERPKGSFSTLEIQRTEQGDSAMYLCASSLVLTGSNGYTFGSGTRLTVV.

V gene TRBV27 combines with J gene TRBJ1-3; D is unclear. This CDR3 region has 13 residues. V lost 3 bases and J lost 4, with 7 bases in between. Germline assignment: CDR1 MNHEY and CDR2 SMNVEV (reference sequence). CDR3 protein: CASSLQQGNTIYF. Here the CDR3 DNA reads TGTGCCAGCAGTTTGCAACAGGGAAACACCATATATTTT.

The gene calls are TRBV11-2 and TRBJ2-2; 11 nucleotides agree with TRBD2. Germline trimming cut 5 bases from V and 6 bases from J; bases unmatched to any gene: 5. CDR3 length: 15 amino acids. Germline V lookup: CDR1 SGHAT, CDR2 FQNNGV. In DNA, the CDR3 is TGTGCCAGCAGCCGTCTAGCGGGAGGAGCCGGGGAGCTGTTTTTT. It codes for CASSRLAGGAGELFF.

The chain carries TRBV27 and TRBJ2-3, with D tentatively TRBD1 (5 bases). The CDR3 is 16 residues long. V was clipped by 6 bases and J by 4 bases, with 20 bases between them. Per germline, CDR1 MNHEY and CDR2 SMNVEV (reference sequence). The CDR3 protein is CASRSERGSGPDTQYF. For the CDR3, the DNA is TGTGCCAGCAGAAGCGAAAGGGGATCCGGCCCAGATACGCAGTATTTT.

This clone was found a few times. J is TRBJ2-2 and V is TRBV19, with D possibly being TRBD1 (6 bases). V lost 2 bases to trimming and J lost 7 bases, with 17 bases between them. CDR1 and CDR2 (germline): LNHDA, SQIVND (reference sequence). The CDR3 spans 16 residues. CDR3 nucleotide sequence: TGTGCCAGTAGTATATTGGAGACAGGTCTGGGCGGGGAGCTGTTTTTT. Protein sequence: CASSILETGLGGELFF.

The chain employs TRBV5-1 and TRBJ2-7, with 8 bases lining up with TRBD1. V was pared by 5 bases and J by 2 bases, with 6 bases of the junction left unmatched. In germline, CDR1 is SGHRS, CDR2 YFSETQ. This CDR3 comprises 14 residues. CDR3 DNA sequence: TGCGCCAGCAGGAAAGGACAGGGCCCCTACGAGCAGTACTTC. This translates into CASRKGQGPYEQYF.

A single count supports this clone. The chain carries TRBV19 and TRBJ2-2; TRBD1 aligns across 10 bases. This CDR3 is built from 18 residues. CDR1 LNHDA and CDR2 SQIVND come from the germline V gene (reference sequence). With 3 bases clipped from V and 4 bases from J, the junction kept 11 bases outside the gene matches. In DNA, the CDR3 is TGTGCCAGTAGTATTTGGGGACAGGGGTTGCTGAGCACCGGGGAGCTGTTTTTT. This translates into CASSIWGQGLLSTGELFF. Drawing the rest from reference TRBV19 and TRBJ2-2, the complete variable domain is DGGITQSPKYLFRKEGQNVTLSCEQNLNHDAMYWYRQDPGQGLRLIYYSQIVNDFQKGDIAEGYSVSREKKESFPLTVTSAQKNPTAFYLCASSIWGQGLLSTGELFFGEGSRLTVL.

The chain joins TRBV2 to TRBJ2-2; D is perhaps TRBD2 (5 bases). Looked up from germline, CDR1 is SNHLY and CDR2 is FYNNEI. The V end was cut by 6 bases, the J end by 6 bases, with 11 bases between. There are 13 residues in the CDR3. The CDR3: CASRTNSAGELFF. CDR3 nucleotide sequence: TGTGCCAGCAGGACTAATAGTGCCGGGGAGCTGTTTTTT.

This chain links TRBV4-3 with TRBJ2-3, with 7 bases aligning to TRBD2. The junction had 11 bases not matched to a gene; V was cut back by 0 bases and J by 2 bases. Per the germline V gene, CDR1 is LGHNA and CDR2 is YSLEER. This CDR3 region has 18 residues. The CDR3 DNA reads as TGCGCCAGCAGCCAAGAGTTCCAGCGGGGAGGGTTCACAGATACGCAGTATTTT. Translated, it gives CASSQEFQRGGFTDTQYF.

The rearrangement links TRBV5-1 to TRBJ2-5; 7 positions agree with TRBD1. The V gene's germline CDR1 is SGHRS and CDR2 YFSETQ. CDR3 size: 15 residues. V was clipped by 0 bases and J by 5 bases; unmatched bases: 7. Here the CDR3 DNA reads TGCGCCAGCAGCTTGGCCAGAGGGGGCCAGGAGACCCAGTACTTC. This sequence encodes CASSLARGGQETQYF.

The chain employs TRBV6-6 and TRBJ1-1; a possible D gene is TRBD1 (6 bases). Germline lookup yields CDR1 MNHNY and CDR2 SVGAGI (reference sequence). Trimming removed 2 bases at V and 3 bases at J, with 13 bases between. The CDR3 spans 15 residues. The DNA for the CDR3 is TGTGCCAGCAGTTACGGGGGGGCGCAGGACACTGAAGCTTTCTTT. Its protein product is CASSYGGAQDTEAFF.

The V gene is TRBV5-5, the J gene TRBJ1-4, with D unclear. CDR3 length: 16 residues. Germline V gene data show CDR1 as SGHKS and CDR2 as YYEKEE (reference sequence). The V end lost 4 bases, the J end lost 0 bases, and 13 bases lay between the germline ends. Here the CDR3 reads CASSRGGTPTNEKLFF. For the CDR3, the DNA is TGTGCCAGCAGCCGGGGTGGAACTCCAACTAATGAAAAACTGTTTTTT.

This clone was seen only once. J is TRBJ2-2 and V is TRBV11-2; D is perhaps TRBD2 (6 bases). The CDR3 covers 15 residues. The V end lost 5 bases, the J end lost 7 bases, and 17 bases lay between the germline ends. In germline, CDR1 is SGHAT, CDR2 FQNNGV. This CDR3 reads CASSPVGRAGGELFF. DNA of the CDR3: TGTGCCAGCAGCCCAGTGGGTAGAGCGGGCGGGGAGCTGTTTTTT.

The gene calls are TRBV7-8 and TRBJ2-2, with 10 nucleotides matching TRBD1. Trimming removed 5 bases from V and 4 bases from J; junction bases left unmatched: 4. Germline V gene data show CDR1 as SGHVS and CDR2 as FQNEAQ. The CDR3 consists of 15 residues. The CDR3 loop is CASSPRTGGTGELFF. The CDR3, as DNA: TGTGCCAGCAGCCCACGGACAGGGGGCACCGGGGAGCTGTTTTTT.

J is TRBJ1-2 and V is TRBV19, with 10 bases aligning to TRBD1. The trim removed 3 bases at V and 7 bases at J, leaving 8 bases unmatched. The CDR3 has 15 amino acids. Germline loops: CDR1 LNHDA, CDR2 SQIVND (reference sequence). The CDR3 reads CASSIGGQGPSGYTF. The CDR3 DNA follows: TGTGCCAGTAGTATCGGGGGACAGGGGCCGAGTGGCTACACCTTC.

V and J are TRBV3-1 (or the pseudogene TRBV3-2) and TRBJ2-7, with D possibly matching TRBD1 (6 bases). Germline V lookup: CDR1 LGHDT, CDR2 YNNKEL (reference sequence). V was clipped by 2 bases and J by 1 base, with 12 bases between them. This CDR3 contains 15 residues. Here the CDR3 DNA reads TGTGCCAGCAGCCAAATAGAGGGGGTTTCCTACGAGCAGTACTTC. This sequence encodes CASSQIEGVSYEQYF.

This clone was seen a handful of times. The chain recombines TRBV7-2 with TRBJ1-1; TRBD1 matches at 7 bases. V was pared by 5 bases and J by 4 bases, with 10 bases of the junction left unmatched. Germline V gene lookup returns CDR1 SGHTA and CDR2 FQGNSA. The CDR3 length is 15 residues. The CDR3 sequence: CASSPLQGLGTEAFF. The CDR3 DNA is TGTGCCAGCAGCCCGCTACAGGGGTTAGGCACTGAAGCTTTCTTT.

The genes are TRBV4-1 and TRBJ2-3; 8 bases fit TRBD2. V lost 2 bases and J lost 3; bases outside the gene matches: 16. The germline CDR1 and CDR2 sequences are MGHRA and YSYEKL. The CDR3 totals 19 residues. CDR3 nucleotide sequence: TGCGCCAGCAGCCAACCCCCTAGCGGGCGGACCCTTGGAACAGATACGCAGTATTTT. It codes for CASSQPPSGRTLGTDTQYF.

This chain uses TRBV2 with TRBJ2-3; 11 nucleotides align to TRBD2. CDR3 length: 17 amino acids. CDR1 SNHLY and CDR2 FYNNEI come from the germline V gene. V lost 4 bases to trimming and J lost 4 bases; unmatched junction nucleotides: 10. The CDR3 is CASSVRATSGSADTQYF. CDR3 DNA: TGTGCCAGCAGTGTGCGGGCCACTAGCGGGAGCGCAGATACGCAGTATTTT.

The CDR3 DNA follows: TGTGCCAGCAGCTTAGGCGGCGTCCGGAATACGCAGTATTTT. Its protein product is CASSLGGVRNTQYF. The chain recombines TRBV7-8 with TRBJ2-3, with D uncertain. From germline, CDR1 is SGHVS and CDR2 FQNEAQ. V was cut by 1 base and J by 7 bases, with 12 bases left in between. This CDR3 region has 14 residues.